A selection of T cell receptor beta chains follows, all from one sample in a study of blood T cell repertoires in COVID-19. Produced via immunoSEQ multiplex PCR; TCRdb's table is partial and in-frame only. The table includes around 400,000 clones, roughly nine tenths detected once. The sample taken for sequencing was PBMCs or T cells enriched from blood (not recorded which). The receptors derive from a woman in her thirties or forties who had been exposed to COVID-19. Each CDR3 is given with its conserved first and last residue. The D gene is left open where the match is weak. Clone size is not always given. Where it is, it says once, few, many or a class for expanded clones.

NA	TRBV5-1	TRBJ1-2	NA	CASSLAWGGADGYTF	TGCGCCAGCAGCTTGGCATGGGGGGGCGCAGATGGCTACACCTTC
NA	TRBV7-3	TRBJ2-2	NA	CASSSTPGGPVGELFF	TGTGCCAGCAGCTCCACCCCGGGGGGCCCCGTCGGGGAGCTGTTTTTT
TRBD2	TRBV7-6	TRBJ2-1	NA	CASSLGASGYNEQFF	TGTGCCAGCAGCTTAGGGGCTAGCGGATACAATGAGCAGTTCTTC
NA	TRBV6-2/TRBV6-3	TRBJ2-3	few	CASSAGWWDTQYF	TGTGCCAGCAGTGCAGGGTGGTGGGATACGCAGTATTTT
NA	TRBV15	TRBJ2-4	NA	CATSSRGPDIQYF	TGTGCCACCAGCAGCAGGGGTCCCGACATTCAGTACTTC
NA	TRBV7-9	TRBJ1-3	NA	CASSLDPTSRGNTIYF	TGTGCCAGCAGCTTAGACCCAACGAGTCGAGGAAACACCATATATTTT
NA	TRBV3-1/TRBV3-2	TRBJ1-6	once	CASSRYGGNSPLHF	TGTGCCAGCAGCCGCTATGGAGGGAATTCACCCCTCCACTTT
NA	TRBV19	TRBJ1-3	NA	CASQMDRSGNTIYF	TGTGCCAGTCAGATGGACAGATCTGGAAACACCATATATTTT
NA	TRBV27	TRBJ2-5	NA	CASKTRGGTQYF	TGTGCCAGCAAGACCCGCGGCGGGACCCAGTACTTC
TRBD1	TRBV7-9	TRBJ1-5	few	CASSPGTGHQPQHF	TGTGCCAGCAGCCCCGGGACAGGGCATCAGCCCCAGCATTTT
NA	TRBV5-4	TRBJ1-2	NA	CASSEGTGSPYGYTF	TGTGCCAGCAGCGAAGGCACAGGGAGTCCATATGGCTACACCTTC
TRBD1	TRBV7-2	TRBJ2-7	NA	CASSRIGQGASELYEQYF	TGTGCCAGCAGCCGGATTGGACAGGGGGCATCGGAACTCTACGAGCAGTACTTC
TRBD2	TRBV5-6	TRBJ2-2	NA	CASSLLEREHTGELFF	TGTGCCAGCAGCTTGTTGGAGCGGGAGCACACCGGGGAGCTGTTTTTT
NA	TRBV19	TRBJ1-2	NA	CASSITGYGYTF	TGTGCCAGTAGTATAACAGGGTATGGCTACACCTTC
TRBD1	TRBV24-1	TRBJ2-7	NA	CATSDHRRQGGYEQYF	TGTGCCACCAGTGATCACCGCCGACAGGGGGGCTACGAGCAGTACTTC